Listed here are 13 T cell receptor beta chains from one sample, sequenced in a study of persistence of HIV-infected CD4 T cells. These receptors are not linked to any known antigen. Lysates of CMV-infected fibroblasts at around 9.9 ug/mL stimulated these cells. CD40L-negative CD69-negative CD45RO-high memory CD4+ T cells were sorted as populations depleted of antigen-responding cells. The immunoSEQ assay was version 4, run in survey mode. Only in-frame clones appear in the TCRdb table, and some are missing; sequencing was by immunoSEQ multiplex PCR. Among about 33,000 clones listed, 82% were seen once. This material consisted of CD4+ T cells sorted from PBMCs after roughly 18-hour stimulation, taken from a patient who received antiretroviral therapy. Source of these receptors: an adult woman with HIV who was CMV-seropositive.

The V and J genes are TRBV19 and TRBJ2-3; D possibly corresponds to TRBD1 (6 bases). The V end was cut by 3 bases, the J end by 5 bases, with 18 bases between. The CDR3 totals 16 residues. The germline V gene has CDR1 LNHDA and CDR2 SQIVND (reference sequence). CDR3 sequence: CASSIPGQRAIDTQYF. CDR3 in DNA: TGTGCCAGTAGTATCCCGGGACAAAGAGCAATAGATACGCAGTATTTT.

The genes are TRBV3-1 (or the pseudogene TRBV3-2) and TRBJ1-2; D ambiguous. The ends were cut back, 1 base at V and 8 bases at J, with 11 bases in the middle. Germline CDR1 and CDR2: LGHDT and YNNKEL (reference sequence). The CDR3 is made up of 13 amino acids. The CDR3 nucleotides read TGTGCCAGCAGCCAAGGGGAAGGCTGGGGCTACACCTTC. It encodes CASSQGEGWGYTF.

This rearrangement joins TRBV7-3 to TRBJ2-2, with TRBD1 matching 7 bases. V shed 1 base, J shed 1 base, and the junction held 6 bases outside the gene matches. The CDR3 has 17 amino acids. The germline gives CDR1 SGHTA, CDR2 FQGTGA. The CDR3 reads CASSLKSRGQNTGELFF. The CDR3 DNA is TGTGCCAGCAGCTTAAAGTCTAGGGGGCAGAACACCGGGGAGCTGTTTTTT.

This clone appeared a single time. The chain recombines TRBV2 with TRBJ1-2; possibly TRBD1 for D (5 bases). The ends were cut back, 5 bases at V and 7 bases at J, with 23 bases in the middle. The CDR3 length is 16 residues. Germline V gene lookup returns CDR1 SNHLY and CDR2 FYNNEI. The CDR3 loop reads CASSPEGVGIASGYTF. The CDR3 DNA sequence: TGTGCCAGCAGTCCCGAAGGGGTGGGGATTGCGAGTGGCTACACCTTC.

The V gene is TRBV3-1 (or the pseudogene TRBV3-2), the J gene TRBJ1-3; no clear D gene. From germline, CDR1 is LGHDT and CDR2 YNNKEL (reference sequence). V dropped 3 bases and J dropped 2 bases, with 17 bases sitting between them. The CDR3 spans 17 residues. CDR3 loop: CASSQGIGRTTGNTIYF. The CDR3 DNA follows: TGTGCCAGCAGCCAGGGAATAGGCCGGACGACTGGAAACACCATATATTTT.

The rearrangement uses TRBV6-5 and TRBJ1-1; D unclear. Deletions cut 0 bases from V and 1 base from J, with 9 bases between. In germline, CDR1 is MNHEY, CDR2 SVGAGI. The length of the CDR3 is 15 residues. In DNA form, the CDR3 reads TGTGCCAGCAGTTACTCTAGGGATGGGAACACTGAAGCTTTCTTT. Its translation is CASSYSRDGNTEAFF.

The rearrangement uses TRBV3-1 (or the pseudogene TRBV3-2) and TRBJ1-1, with 8 bases aligning to TRBD1. The length of the CDR3 is 13 residues. The germline V gene has CDR1 LGHDT and CDR2 YNNKEL (reference sequence). After removal of 4 bases from V and 6 bases from J, the junction contained 4 bases not matched to a gene. The CDR3 reads CASSPGTGPEAFF. CDR3 in DNA: TGTGCCAGCAGCCCCGGGACAGGACCTGAAGCTTTCTTT.

This clone has a handful of counts. This chain connects TRBV2 to TRBJ1-1; a weak D match, TRBD1 (5 bases). From germline, CDR1 is SNHLY and CDR2 FYNNEI. The CDR3 runs to 13 residues. V was trimmed by 6 bases and J by 7 bases, leaving 15 bases between them. CDR3 residues: CASSVDRSSEAFF. The CDR3 nucleotides are TGTGCCAGCAGCGTTGACAGATCGAGTGAAGCTTTCTTT.

The J gene is TRBJ2-1, the V gene TRBV5-6, with D perhaps matching TRBD1 (6 bases). V was shortened by 5 bases and J by 15 bases, with 24 bases between the two germline ends. The CDR3 length is 14 residues. Germline V lookup: CDR1 SGHDT, CDR2 YYEEEE. CDR3 protein: CASRFTGTPLSPFF. The CDR3, as DNA: TGTGCCAGCAGATTTACCGGGACACCACTCTCGCCGTTCTTC.

This chain uses TRBV2 with TRBJ1-1; weak D call: TRBD1 (6 bases). V was clipped by 6 bases and J by 0 bases, with 11 bases between them. CDR1 SNHLY and CDR2 FYNNEI come from the germline V gene. This CDR3 has 14 residues. The CDR3 DNA sequence: TGTGCCAGCAGCGTCAGGGGACTGAACACTGAAGCTTTCTTT. Translation gives CASSVRGLNTEAFF.

The chain joins TRBV19 to TRBJ2-7, with no clear D. Looked up from germline, CDR1 is LNHDA and CDR2 is SQIVND (reference sequence). Trimming pared 4 bases from V and 0 bases from J, leaving 7 bases between. The CDR3 extends over 13 amino acids. The CDR3 nucleotides read TGTGCCAGTAGTACCCAGGTCTCCTACGAGCAGTACTTC. This encodes CASSTQVSYEQYF.

This chain uses TRBV9 with TRBJ2-1, with 8 positions matching TRBD2. This CDR3 has 17 amino acids. CDR1 and CDR2 from the germline V gene are SGDLS and YYNGEE. V trimming: 0 bases; J trimming: 6 bases; junction bases outside the gene matches: 11. Here the CDR3 reads CASSVEFGGASRNEQFF. In nucleotides, the CDR3 is TGTGCCAGCAGCGTAGAGTTCGGGGGGGCCTCCCGCAATGAGCAGTTCTTC.

This clone has just one count. The rearrangement joins TRBV6-1 to TRBJ1-2, with 10 bases fitting TRBD1. Per the germline V gene, CDR1 is MNHNS and CDR2 is SASEGT. After removal of 3 bases from V and 3 bases from J, the junction contained 4 bases not matched to a gene. The CDR3 contains 15 residues. The CDR3 nucleotides are TGTGCCAGCAGTGATCACGGGACAGGGGACTATGGCTACACCTTC. Amino acids: CASSDHGTGDYGYTF.